This is a list of T cell receptor beta chains from one sample in a study of Graves' ophthalmopathy and Graves' hyperthyroidism. TCRdb reprocessed the multiplex PCR reads via MiXCR and lists one record per CDR3 protein. Of 560,000 or so distinct CDR3 sequences in the sample, roughly 40% were seen once. The source material was peripheral blood or thyroid tissue (not recorded which). These receptors originate from an adult man with Graves' hyperthyroidism. CDR3s include the opening cysteine and the closing phenylalanine or tryptophan. D genes are given only for firm matches. Only some rows state a clone size, as once, few, many or a class for expanded clones.

abundance: many
j_gene: TRBJ2-7
d_gene: TRBD1
v_gene: TRBV12-3/TRBV12-4
len: 14
CDR3aa: CASSPTGQGYEQYF
CDR3nt: TGTGCCAGCAGTCCAACTGGACAGGGGTACGAGCAGTACTTC

abundance: once
j_gene: TRBJ1-4
d_gene: NA
v_gene: TRBV20-1
len: 13
CDR3aa: CSAGPGRDEKLFF
CDR3nt: TGCAGTGCAGGGCCAGGGAGGGATGAAAAACTGTTTTTT

abundance: many
j_gene: TRBJ2-7
d_gene: TRBD2
v_gene: TRBV7-7
len: 16
CDR3aa: CASSPGLAGGPSEQYF
CDR3nt: TGTGCTAGCAGCCCGGGACTAGCGGGAGGGCCCTCCGAGCAGTACTTC

abundance: few
j_gene: TRBJ1-6
d_gene: NA
v_gene: TRBV19
len: 14
CDR3aa: CASSEQGFLSPLHF
CDR3nt: TGTGCCAGTAGCGAACAGGGATTTCTTTCACCCCTCCACTTT

abundance: many
j_gene: TRBJ2-7
d_gene: NA
v_gene: TRBV29-1
len: 14
CDR3aa: CSVESGGQSYEQYF
CDR3nt: TGCAGCGTTGAGTCTGGAGGACAATCCTACGAGCAGTACTTC

abundance: many
j_gene: TRBJ1-2
d_gene: NA
v_gene: TRBV29-1
len: 11
CDR3aa: CSVRQGGGYTF
CDR3nt: TGCAGCGTTCGCCAGGGAGGCGGCTACACCTTC

abundance: many
j_gene: TRBJ1-1
d_gene: TRBD1
v_gene: TRBV7-9
len: 13
CDR3aa: CASSFDRGSEAFF
CDR3nt: TGTGCCAGCAGCTTCGACAGGGGATCTGAAGCTTTCTTT

abundance: many
j_gene: TRBJ2-7
d_gene: NA
v_gene: TRBV11-3
len: 13
CDR3aa: CASSLDWRGGEYF
CDR3nt: TGTGCCAGCAGCTTAGACTGGAGAGGAGGGGAGTACTTC

abundance: many
j_gene: TRBJ1-2
d_gene: TRBD1
v_gene: TRBV20-1
len: 14
CDR3aa: CSARERDSNYGYTF
CDR3nt: TGCAGTGCTAGAGAGCGGGACAGTAACTATGGCTACACCTTC

abundance: NA
j_gene: TRBJ2-2
d_gene: TRBD2
v_gene: TRBV7-2
len: 17
CDR3aa: CASSLEGLAGYTGELFF
CDR3nt: TGTGCCAGCAGCTTAGAAGGACTAGCGGGATACACCGGGGAGCTGTTTTTT

abundance: many
j_gene: TRBJ1-5
d_gene: NA
v_gene: TRBV5-1
len: 15
CDR3aa: CASSYTGSSNQPQHF
CDR3nt: TGCGCCAGCAGCTACACAGGGAGTAGCAATCAGCCCCAGCATTTT

abundance: NA
j_gene: TRBJ1-3
d_gene: NA
v_gene: TRBV6-1
len: 12
CDR3aa: CASKSSGNTIYF
CDR3nt: TGTGCCAGCAAGAGCTCTGGAAACACCATATATTTT

abundance: once
j_gene: TRBJ1-6
d_gene: NA
v_gene: TRBV7-9
len: 15
CDR3aa: CASSFVVGLAGALHF
CDR3nt: TGTGCCAGCAGCTTTGTCGTGGGATTAGCGGGGGCACTCCACTTT

abundance: many
j_gene: TRBJ2-5
d_gene: TRBD1
v_gene: TRBV14
len: 15
CDR3aa: CASSQATGAWETQYF
CDR3nt: TGTGCCAGCAGCCAAGCGACAGGGGCTTGGGAGACCCAGTACTTC

abundance: NA
j_gene: TRBJ1-5
d_gene: TRBD1
v_gene: TRBV7-3
len: 14
CDR3aa: CASSPRTGRETQHF
CDR3nt: TGTGCCAGCAGCCCCCGGACAGGGAGGGAGACCCAGCATTTT

abundance: NA
j_gene: TRBJ1-1
d_gene: TRBD1
v_gene: TRBV10-3
len: 14
CDR3aa: CASSFEGANDEAFF
CDR3nt: TGTGCCAGCAGTTTCGAGGGGGCTAATGACGAAGCTTTCTTT

abundance: many
j_gene: TRBJ1-5
d_gene: NA
v_gene: TRBV6-1
len: 14
CDR3aa: CASVSGGGNQPQHF
CDR3nt: TGTGCCAGCGTTTCGGGGGGAGGGAATCAGCCCCAGCATTTT

abundance: NA
j_gene: TRBJ1-2
d_gene: NA
v_gene: TRBV7-2
len: 15
CDR3aa: CASSLTSLGSYGYTF
CDR3nt: TGTGCCAGCAGCTTGACCAGTCTCGGGAGTTATGGCTACACCTTC

abundance: many
j_gene: TRBJ2-7
d_gene: NA
v_gene: TRBV7-8
len: 14
CDR3aa: CASSLVDPSYEQYF
CDR3nt: TGTGCCAGCAGCTTAGTGGATCCCTCCTACGAGCAGTACTTC

abundance: many
j_gene: TRBJ2-7
d_gene: TRBD2
v_gene: TRBV20-1
len: 16
CDR3aa: CSARGRESGRTWEQYF
CDR3nt: TGCAGTGCTAGGGGGAGAGAAAGCGGGAGGACTTGGGAGCAGTACTTC

abundance: NA
j_gene: TRBJ2-2
d_gene: NA
v_gene: TRBV28
len: 13
CDR3aa: CASIQGSTRELFF
CDR3nt: TGTGCCAGCATCCAGGGTAGCACCAGGGAGCTGTTTTTT

abundance: few
j_gene: TRBJ1-5
d_gene: NA
v_gene: TRBV27
len: 15
CDR3aa: CASALQPYSNQPQHF
CDR3nt: TGTGCCAGCGCACTACAGCCTTATAGCAATCAGCCCCAGCATTTT

abundance: NA
j_gene: TRBJ1-1
d_gene: NA
v_gene: TRBV19
len: 15
CDR3aa: CASRTGQGMNTEAFF
CDR3nt: TGTGCCAGTAGGACCGGGCAGGGAATGAACACTGAAGCTTTCTTT

abundance: NA
j_gene: TRBJ2-5
d_gene: NA
v_gene: TRBV7-9
len: 13
CDR3aa: CASRSGLGETQYF
CDR3nt: TGTGCCAGCAGATCGGGCCTCGGGGAGACCCAGTACTTC

abundance: NA
j_gene: TRBJ2-7
d_gene: NA
v_gene: TRBV7-9
len: 15
CDR3aa: CASSRGASRISEQYF
CDR3nt: TGTGCCAGCAGCCGGGGTGCTAGCAGAATTTCCGAGCAGTACTTC

abundance: NA
j_gene: TRBJ1-2
d_gene: NA
v_gene: TRBV7-2
len: 14
CDR3aa: CASSFASGTAGYTF
CDR3nt: TGTGCCAGCAGCTTTGCTAGCGGGACGGCTGGCTACACCTTC

abundance: many
j_gene: TRBJ2-5
d_gene: TRBD2
v_gene: TRBV13
len: 18
CDR3aa: CASSLTSGRAGYQETQYF
CDR3nt: TGTGCCAGCAGCTTGACTAGCGGGAGGGCCGGGTACCAAGAGACCCAGTACTTC